This T cell receptor (beta chain) came from a study of blood T cell repertoires in COVID-19. Across the whole study: T cells, B-cell-depleted T cells, or PBMCs provided the cDNA or gDNA that served as material.

Repertoires were generated with immunoSEQ multiplex PCR, while TCRdb's copy carries only in-frame clones and drops some. Of 150,000 to 200,000 clones detected, around four fifths appear once; the ten largest clones hold more than 4.5%. The length of the CDR3 is 14 residues. V was clipped by 0 bases and J by 12 bases, with 17 bases between them. The germline V gene has CDR1 MNHEY and CDR2 SVGAGI. Specimen: peripheral blood. The clonotype was recovered from a woman in her thirties with acute or convalescent COVID-19. V is TRBV6-5 and J is TRBJ2-5; no reliable D call. This CDR3 is CASSYSAYPKNEYF. For the CDR3, the DNA is TGTGCCAGCAGTTACTCCGCCTACCCCAAGAATGAGTACTTC.